Below, 16 T cell receptor beta chains from the same sample are listed, as sequenced in a study of PD-1 blockade in classical Hodgkin lymphoma. Time point of the sample: cycle 4 day 1 (C4D1), after more than five weeks of nivolumab. Every patient was affected by relapse after autologous stem cell transplantation, while exposure to brentuximab vedotin was not uniform. Only in-frame clones appear in the TCRdb table, and some are missing; sequencing was by immunoSEQ multiplex PCR. Of approximately 8,100 clones detected, around nine tenths appear once; the ten largest clones hold under 40%. Sequencing was performed on peripheral blood mononuclear cells (PBMCs), taken before the fourth cycle of nivolumab. All receptors derive from a human donor with classical Hodgkin lymphoma.

The chain employs TRBV15 and TRBJ2-3; D perhaps matches TRBD2 (6 bases). The V end lost 5 bases, the J end lost 1 base, and 7 bases lay between the germline ends. The CDR3 spans 13 residues. CDR1 and CDR2 (germline): LNHNV, YYDKDF (reference sequence). CDR3 in amino acids: CATSPGGTDTQYF. Written as DNA, the CDR3 is TGTGCCACCAGCCCGGGAGGCACAGATACGCAGTATTTT.

The V call is TRBV29-1, the J call TRBJ2-5; D is possibly TRBD1 (5 bases). The germline V and J ends were trimmed by 2 bases and 5 bases, with 12 bases remaining between them. The CDR3 loop spans 13 amino acids. In germline, CDR1 is SQVTM, CDR2 ANQGSEA. The CDR3 nucleotides read TGCAGCGTTGAACGACAGCCTCGGGAGACCCAGTACTTC. Amino acids: CSVERQPRETQYF.

The chain carries TRBV7-2 and TRBJ1-1; 8 nucleotides agree with TRBD1. With V trimmed by 1 base and J by 6 bases, 4 bases remained unmatched. CDR3 length: 14 residues. The germline CDR1 and CDR2 sequences are SGHTA and FQGNSA. The CDR3 loop reads CASSLVDRVAEAFF. The CDR3, as DNA: TGTGCCAGCAGCTTAGTGGACAGGGTTGCTGAAGCTTTCTTT.

The chain has TRBV15 and TRBJ2-3; 9 positions match TRBD2. V shed 4 bases, J shed 6 bases, and the junction held 11 bases outside the gene matches. CDR1 LNHNV and CDR2 YYDKDF come from the germline V gene (reference sequence). This CDR3 contains 16 residues. CDR3 protein: CATSMGHAGGLDTQYF. The CDR3 DNA reads TGTGCCACCAGCATGGGTCATGCGGGAGGGTTGGATACGCAGTATTTT.

The chain joins TRBV7-8 to TRBJ2-7, with TRBD2 as a possible D gene (6 bases). V lost 5 bases and J 4 bases, leaving 21 bases between the germline ends. Germline V gives CDR1 SGHVS, CDR2 FQNEAQ. The CDR3 consists of 16 residues. The CDR3 here is CASSPRRLEGSYEQYF. CDR3 in DNA: TGTGCCAGCAGCCCCCGACGTTTGGAGGGTTCGTACGAGCAGTACTTC.

This clone came up a few times. This chain joins TRBV9 and TRBJ1-2; 10 bases agree with TRBD1. Germline V lookup: CDR1 SGDLS, CDR2 YYNGEE. This CDR3 has 18 amino acids. V was clipped by 4 bases and J by 7 bases; unmatched bases: 19. The CDR3 is CASSPHTGTGVALSGYTF. CDR3 bases: TGTGCCAGCAGCCCTCACACTGGGACAGGGGTTGCTTTAAGTGGCTACACCTTC.

For the CDR3, the DNA is TGCAGCGTTGCTGGGGGTGCGGGAAGGTCCTACAATGAGCAGTTCTTC. Its translation: CSVAGGAGRSYNEQFF. The V call is TRBV29-1, the J call TRBJ2-1, with a tentative D call TRBD2 (6 bases). Germline lookup yields CDR1 SQVTM and CDR2 ANQGSEA. Trimming took 4 bases from V and 1 from J, leaving 17 bases between them. The CDR3 length is 16 residues.

The chain has TRBV27 and TRBJ1-2; D not resolved. V was shortened by 0 bases and J by 6 bases, with 17 bases between the two germline ends. The CDR3 is made up of 16 amino acids. CDR1 MNHEY and CDR2 SMNVEV come from the germline V gene (reference sequence). CDR3: CASSLSATPLNDGYTF. In nucleotides, the CDR3 is TGTGCCAGCAGTTTATCGGCGACACCTCTTAATGATGGCTACACCTTC.

The chain has TRBV28 and TRBJ2-7; 10 bases are a match to TRBD2. Germline V gives CDR1 MDHEN, CDR2 SYDVKM. V shed 3 bases and J 3 bases; nucleotides not matched to a gene: 5. The CDR3 is 15 residues long. The CDR3 nucleotides are TGTGCCAGCAGTTTCCCACTAGCGGGAAACTACGAGCAGTACTTC. It specifies CASSFPLAGNYEQYF.

This clone occurred a few times. The CDR3 region has the DNA TGTGCCACCAGCAGGTATACAGATACGCAGTATTTT. This gives the protein CATSRYTDTQYF. V is TRBV15 and J is TRBJ2-3; unclear D gene. V dropped 3 bases and J dropped 3 bases, with 4 bases sitting between them. The CDR3 is made up of 12 amino acids. Germline V gene sequence: CDR1 LNHNV, CDR2 YYDKDF (reference sequence). The full variable domain, completed using reference TRBV15 and TRBJ2-3, is DAMVIQNPRYQVTQFGKPVTLSCSQTLNHNVMYWYQQKSSQAPKLLFHYYDKDFNNEADTPDNFQSRRPNTSFCFLDIRSPGLGDTAMYLCATSRYTDTQYFGPGTRLTVL.

This clone is a singleton in its sample. The CDR3 here is CASIPADGGGNTIYF. The CDR3, as DNA: TGTGCCAGCATCCCTGCGGACGGGGGTGGAAACACCATATATTTT. The rearrangement links TRBV6-1 to TRBJ1-3, with D possibly matching TRBD1 (5 bases). The V end lost 7 bases, the J end lost 3 bases, and 16 bases lay between the germline ends. The CDR3 runs to 15 residues. Germline loops: CDR1 MNHNS, CDR2 SASEGT.

A single count supports this clone. The chain has TRBV29-1 and TRBJ2-2; TRBD2 matches at 15 bases. The CDR3 runs 17 residues. The germline CDR1 and CDR2 sequences are SQVTM and ANQGSEA. J was trimmed by 0 bases and V by 5 bases; bases with no gene match: 4. The CDR3 is CSVMGTSGRPNTGELFF. CDR3 nucleotide sequence: TGCAGCGTTATGGGGACTAGCGGGAGGCCGAACACCGGGGAGCTGTTTTTT.

This clone showed up just once. The V gene is TRBV6-6, the J gene TRBJ2-7, with 11 bases lining up with TRBD1. This CDR3 is 14 amino acids long. J gave up 3 bases and V 9 bases, and 7 bases lay outside the gene matches. Germline CDR1 reads MNHNY; CDR2 reads SVGAGI (reference sequence). CDR3 nucleotide sequence: TGTGCCAGTATACCGGGACAGGGGGTCTACGAGCAGTACTTC. It specifies CASIPGQGVYEQYF.

This clone was picked up one time. The sample carries other DNA sequences with the same CDR3. The chain is built from TRBV15 and TRBJ2-5; TRBD2 might be the D (6 bases). The CDR3 spans 13 residues. Germline V gives CDR1 LNHNV, CDR2 YYDKDF (reference sequence). V lost 3 bases, J lost 5 bases, and 10 bases lay in between. The CDR3 reads CATSSVGGETQYF. DNA for the CDR3: TGTGCCACCAGCAGTGTGGGGGGTGAGACCCAGTACTTC. Complete variable domain (other parts from reference TRBV15 and TRBJ2-5): DAMVIQNPRYQVTQFGKPVTLSCSQTLNHNVMYWYQQKSSQAPKLLFHYYDKDFNNEADTPDNFQSRRPNTSFCFLDIRSPGLGDTAMYLCATSSVGGETQYFGPGTRLLVL.

This chain connects TRBV4-1 to TRBJ2-1; D may be TRBD2 (5 bases). Germline CDR1 reads MGHRA; CDR2 reads YSYEKL. V was pared by 1 base and J by 6 bases, with 16 bases between. The CDR3 is 16 residues long. CDR3 region: CASSQVGERSGNEQFF. For the CDR3, the DNA is TGCGCCAGCAGCCAAGTCGGGGAGCGGTCCGGCAATGAGCAGTTCTTC.

The V gene is TRBV7-9, the J gene TRBJ2-1; TRBD1 matches 7 bases. The V and J ends lost 5 bases and 7 bases, in that order; junction bases with no gene match: 8. This CDR3 contains 14 residues. Germline values: CDR1 SEHNR, CDR2 FQNEAQ (reference sequence). In DNA, the CDR3 is TGTGCCAGCAGCCTTTTCCTGGACAGGAATGAGCAGTTCTTC. This gives the protein CASSLFLDRNEQFF.